The 22 T cell receptor beta chains given below trace back to one sample, sequenced in a study of blood T cell repertoires in COVID-19. Method: immunoSEQ multiplex PCR; TCRdb's copy keeps in-frame clones and lacks some. The table records approximately 100,000 clones, approximately 88% of them present only once. Source material: peripheral blood. The receptors derive from an older woman with acute or convalescent COVID-19.

The rearrangement uses TRBV6-1 and TRBJ1-5; D is ambiguous. The CDR3 contains 12 residues. V shed 1 base and J shed 9 bases, with 7 bases lying between them. CDR1 is MNHNS, CDR2 SASEGT, per germline. This CDR3 is CASSEVGGPQHF. Here the CDR3 DNA reads TGTGCCAGCAGTGAAGTTGGAGGGCCCCAGCATTTT.

The chain combines TRBV7-8 with TRBJ1-3, with a weak D call TRBD1 (5 bases). The ends were cut back, 5 bases at V and 3 bases at J, with 11 bases in the middle. This CDR3 is built from 14 residues. Germline V gene data show CDR1 as SGHVS and CDR2 as FQNEAQ. DNA of the CDR3: TGTGCCAGCAGCCCCCAGGGCTATGGAAACACCATATATTTT. Its protein product is CASSPQGYGNTIYF.

V and J are TRBV4-1 and TRBJ2-1, with 9 bases aligning to TRBD2. CDR3 length: 16 residues. The trim removed 4 bases at V and 9 bases at J, leaving 13 bases unmatched. CDR1 and CDR2 from the germline V gene are MGHRA and YSYEKL. The CDR3 here is CASSLPAGGPLAEQFF. CDR3 nucleotides: TGCGCCAGCAGCCTCCCGGCGGGAGGGCCGTTGGCTGAGCAGTTCTTC.

The rearrangement joins TRBV11-1 to TRBJ2-1, with 9 bases aligning to TRBD2. The length of the CDR3 is 16 residues. Trimming took 3 bases from V and 3 from J; bases not matched to a gene: 6. Germline CDR1 SGHAT, CDR2 FQDESV (reference sequence). The CDR3 here is CASSFEAGGGYNEQFF. CDR3 DNA: TGTGCCAGCAGCTTCGAAGCGGGAGGTGGCTACAATGAGCAGTTCTTC.

The chain is built from TRBV19 and TRBJ1-6; no firm D call. This CDR3 spans 15 amino acids. Trimming removed 4 bases at V and 0 bases at J, with 7 bases between. CDR1 LNHDA and CDR2 SQIVND come from the germline V gene (reference sequence). The CDR3 DNA is TGTGCCAGTAGTAATCCCAGCTCCTATAATTCACCCCTCCACTTT. It specifies CASSNPSSYNSPLHF. Together with reference TRBV19 and TRBJ1-6, the CDR3 gives the full variable domain: DGGITQSPKYLFRKEGQNVTLSCEQNLNHDAMYWYRQDPGQGLRLIYYSQIVNDFQKGDIAEGYSVSREKKESFPLTVTSAQKNPTAFYLCASSNPSSYNSPLHFGNGTRLTVT.

The CDR3 loop reads CASRRWGYWWAFF. The DNA for the CDR3 is TGTGCCAGCCGGAGGTGGGGTTATTGGTGGGCTTTCTTT. The V gene is TRBV21-1, the J gene TRBJ1-1. TRBV21-1 is noted as a pseudogene. This CDR3 comprises 13 residues.

This clone was recorded a few times. The chain combines TRBV6-5 with TRBJ2-3; TRBD2 matches 7 bases. J was trimmed by 1 base and V by 7 bases; bases with no gene match: 5. The CDR3 runs to 14 residues. Germline V CDR1 and CDR2: MNHEY, SVGAGI. The CDR3, as DNA: TGTGCCAGCATGCGGGACTACGGCACAGATACGCAGTATTTT. It specifies CASMRDYGTDTQYF.

The rearrangement joins TRBV24-1 to TRBJ2-1; TRBD2 matches 7 bases. V dropped 5 bases and J dropped 2; count of bases not matched to a gene: 5. The CDR3 totals 15 residues. Germline V CDR1 and CDR2: KGHDR, SFDVKD. DNA of the CDR3: TGTGCCACCAGTGGTAGCGGGTCCGCCTACAATGAGCAGTTCTTC. Amino acids: CATSGSGSAYNEQFF.

CDR3 sequence reads: CASRSGVYGYTF. The CDR3 DNA sequence: TGTGCCAGCAGATCAGGGGTTTACGGCTACACCTTC. V gene TRBV28 combines with J gene TRBJ1-2, with D possibly being TRBD1 (6 bases). Germline values: CDR1 MDHEN, CDR2 SYDVKM. CDR3 length: 12 residues. Trimming stripped 6 bases from V and 8 bases from J, with 13 bases between.

The chain has TRBV28 and TRBJ1-2; the match to TRBD1 covers 7 bases. Germline V CDR1 and CDR2: MDHEN, SYDVKM. The CDR3 runs to 14 residues. The V gene end was trimmed by 3 bases and the J gene end by 8 bases; junction bases not matched to a gene: 9. DNA of the CDR3: TGTGCCAGCAGTTTGACAACCGGGACAGCGGGCTACACCTTC. Encoded protein: CASSLTTGTAGYTF.

V gene TRBV6-6 combines with J gene TRBJ1-5; tentative D call: TRBD1 (6 bases). This CDR3 spans 14 amino acids. Per the germline V gene, CDR1 is MNHNY and CDR2 is SVGAGI (reference sequence). Trimming stripped 6 bases from V and 3 bases from J, with 12 bases between. The CDR3 here is CASSPDSDNQPQHF. The CDR3, as DNA: TGTGCCAGCAGCCCGGACAGCGACAATCAGCCCCAGCATTTT.

This clone came up once. The chain's CDR3 is CASSHPTVPEQYF. CDR3 DNA: TGTGCCAGCAGTCACCCGACAGTTCCCGAGCAGTACTTC. The chain employs TRBV28 and TRBJ2-7, with a tentative D call TRBD1 (5 bases). The CDR3 loop spans 13 amino acids. V dropped 5 bases and J dropped 6 bases, with 14 bases sitting between them. Germline-derived CDR1 and CDR2 are MDHEN and SYDVKM.

J is TRBJ2-3 and V is TRBV30; D unclear. This CDR3 comprises 12 residues. CDR1 is GTSNPN, CDR2 SVGIG, per germline (reference sequence). The V end was cut by 2 bases, the J end by 2 bases, with 5 bases between. The CDR3 nucleotides read TGTGCCTGGAGTACAACCACAGATACGCAGTATTTT. Translation gives CAWSTTTDTQYF. Looking up the rest from reference TRBV30 and TRBJ2-3 gives the full variable domain: SQTIHQWPATLVQPVGSPLSLECTVEGTSNPNLYWYRQAAGRGLQLLFYSVGIGQISSEVPQNLSASRPQDRQFILSSKKLLLSDSGFYLCAWSTTTDTQYFGPGTRLTVL.

This chain joins TRBV2 and TRBJ2-1; TRBD2 agrees at 8 bases. Germline CDR1 reads SNHLY; CDR2 reads FYNNEI. The J segment lost 7 bases and the V segment lost 5 bases, leaving 7 bases of the junction unmatched. The CDR3 is 14 residues long. The CDR3 DNA follows: TGTGCCAGCAGTTCCCCGGGACTAGGAAATGAGCAGTTCTTC. This encodes CASSSPGLGNEQFF. The full variable domain, in which reference TRBV2 and TRBJ2-1 provide the parts outside the CDR3, is EPEVTQTPSHQVTQMGQEVILRCVPISNHLYFYWYRQILGQKVEFLVSFYNNEISEKSEIFDDQFSVERPDGSNFTLKIRSTKLEDSAMYFCASSSPGLGNEQFFGPGTRLTVL.

V gene TRBV5-6 combines with J gene TRBJ1-4; 7 nucleotides match TRBD1. With 2 bases clipped from V and 5 bases from J, the junction kept 3 bases outside the gene matches. CDR3 length: 14 amino acids. The germline V gene has CDR1 SGHDT and CDR2 YYEEEE. The CDR3: CASSFPTGNEKLFF. For the CDR3, the DNA is TGTGCCAGCAGCTTCCCGACAGGGAATGAAAAACTGTTTTTT.

The V gene is TRBV30, the J gene TRBJ2-5; 8 bases match TRBD1. The CDR3 contains 13 residues. V lost 5 bases, J lost 5 bases, and 7 bases stayed unmatched. Per the germline V gene, CDR1 is GTSNPN and CDR2 is SVGIG (reference sequence). The CDR3 spells CAWGRTGLETQYF. The CDR3 nucleotides are TGTGCCTGGGGAAGGACAGGGCTGGAGACCCAGTACTTC.

J is TRBJ2-3 and V is TRBV19; 12 positions agree with TRBD2. Trimming cost V 6 bases and J 2 bases; bases outside gene matches: 9. This CDR3 is built from 17 residues. Germline CDR1 and CDR2: LNHDA and SQIVND (reference sequence). The CDR3 sequence: CASRTPGLAGPTDTQYF. CDR3 DNA: TGTGCCAGTAGAACACCGGGACTAGCGGGCCCCACAGATACGCAGTATTTT.

As to this clone: The sample carries other DNA sequences with the same CDR3. V is TRBV28 and J is TRBJ1-4, with 9 bases that match TRBD1. The germline V gene has CDR1 MDHEN and CDR2 SYDVKM. The CDR3 is made up of 14 amino acids. The trim removed 6 bases at V and 7 bases at J, leaving 6 bases unmatched. The chain's CDR3 is CASSSGQGREKLFF. The CDR3 DNA follows: TGTGCCAGCAGCTCGGGACAGGGTCGTGAAAAACTGTTTTTT.

This clone was counted once. The V gene is TRBV3-1 (or the pseudogene TRBV3-2), the J gene TRBJ1-5; D is possibly TRBD1 (5 bases). Trimming stripped 5 bases from V and 5 bases from J, with 13 bases between. Per the germline V gene, CDR1 is LGHDT and CDR2 is YNNKEL (reference sequence). The CDR3 runs 14 residues. The DNA for the CDR3 is TGTGCCAGCAGCTCGATCCTGGGGCATCAGCCCCAGCATTTT. Translation: CASSSILGHQPQHF.

V and J are TRBV4-1 and TRBJ1-3, with a possible D match to TRBD1 (6 bases). The CDR3 consists of 15 residues. Trimming took 4 bases from V and 4 from J, leaving 14 bases between them. The V gene's germline CDR1 is MGHRA and CDR2 YSYEKL. The CDR3 bases are TGCGCCAGCAGCCTTCTCACAGGGTCCGGAAACACCATATATTTT. Protein product: CASSLLTGSGNTIYF.

This chain uses TRBV9 with TRBJ1-6; TRBD1 matches 7 bases. The CDR3 has 16 amino acids. Trimming took 7 bases from V and 0 from J; bases not matched to a gene: 7. Germline CDR1 reads SGDLS; CDR2 reads YYNGEE. CDR3 sequence (DNA): TGTGCCAGCGCTCCGACAGGGAGCTCCTATAATTCACCCCTCCACTTT. Amino acids: CASAPTGSSYNSPLHF.

The chain couples TRBV3-1 (or the pseudogene TRBV3-2) to TRBJ2-1, with 8 positions matching TRBD1. V shed 1 base and J 1 base; nucleotides not matched to a gene: 0. In germline, CDR1 is LGHDT, CDR2 YNNKEL (reference sequence). This CDR3 has 15 amino acids. The CDR3 loop reads CASSQGQGSYNEQFF. In DNA, the CDR3 is TGTGCCAGCAGCCAAGGACAGGGGTCCTACAATGAGCAGTTCTTC.